The next 30 T cell receptor beta chains were all read from a single sample in a study of cytomegalovirus exposure and HLA in healthy donors. This PCR relied on a set of 60 Vbeta primers and 13 Jbeta primers. The method was immunoSEQ multiplex PCR; TCRdb's version includes in-frame clones alone and lacks a portion of them. The sample includes 110,000 to 150,000 clones, 60% to 85% of them seen just once. Sequencing was carried out using PBMCs. All receptors derive from a man aged 25 to 40 in good health and CMV-seronegative.

This clone has only a few counts. The chain joins TRBV7-8 to TRBJ2-7; TRBD2 is a possible D gene (6 bases). Trimming left V 3 bases short and J 2 bases short, with 11 bases between. Germline V gives CDR1 SGHVS, CDR2 FQNEAQ. This CDR3 spans 14 amino acids. CDR3 residues: CASSFGGRPYEQYF. The CDR3 region has the DNA TGTGCCAGCAGCTTTGGGGGGAGGCCCTACGAGCAGTACTTC.

The table lists this clone with a few counts. The CDR3 coding sequence is TGTGCCAGCAGTGAAGGGACAGGGGGCTCTGGCGGGGAGCTGTTTTTT. Protein product: CASSEGTGGSGGELFF. This chain connects TRBV6-4 to TRBJ2-2; 12 nucleotides align to TRBD1. Trimming took 3 bases from V and 7 from J; bases not matched to a gene: 6. The germline CDR1 and CDR2 sequences are MRHNA and SNTAGT. The CDR3 is 16 amino acids.

This chain links TRBV6-1 with TRBJ2-7, with 7 bases aligning to TRBD1. Trimming at V came to 1 base and at J to 6 bases, leaving 9 bases not matched to a gene. Germline V lookup: CDR1 MNHNS, CDR2 SASEGT. This CDR3 region has 15 residues. The CDR3 nucleotides are TGTGCCAGCAGTGAAGAGGGGGCAGGGGGTTCCGAGCAGTACTTC. This sequence encodes CASSEEGAGGSEQYF.

The gene calls are TRBV28 and TRBJ2-2, with D possibly matching TRBD1 (6 bases). Germline CDR1 MDHEN, CDR2 SYDVKM. V was pared by 2 bases and J by 7 bases, with 11 bases between. The CDR3 spans 14 residues. The DNA of the CDR3 is TGTGCCAGCAGTTTAACCCAGGGGTTCGGGGAGCTGTTTTTT. Its protein is CASSLTQGFGELFF.

The chain recombines TRBV27 with TRBJ1-2; 8 positions match TRBD1. After removal of 6 bases from V and 2 bases from J, the junction contained 14 bases not matched to a gene. Germline V gene sequence: CDR1 MNHEY, CDR2 SMNVEV (reference sequence). The CDR3 has 17 residues. The CDR3 DNA sequence: TGTGCCAGCAGCCCCGAAGGTTATCACAGGGGGAACTATGGCTACACCTTC. This codes for CASSPEGYHRGNYGYTF.

The genes are TRBV9 and TRBJ2-2; maybe TRBD2 (7 bases). Trimming removed 4 bases from V and 6 bases from J, with 19 bases in between. This CDR3 is built from 16 residues. The germline V gene has CDR1 SGDLS and CDR2 YYNGEE. The CDR3 protein is CASSFSRGAGAGELFF. The CDR3 coding sequence is TGTGCCAGCAGCTTCTCCCGGGGGGCTGGCGCCGGGGAGCTGTTTTTT.

The gene calls are TRBV5-8 and TRBJ2-5; 13 bases line up with TRBD2. The CDR3 spans 16 residues. Unmatched junction bases numbered 8, after V lost 4 bases and J lost 5 bases. CDR1 is SGHTS, CDR2 YDEGEE, per germline. The CDR3 DNA is TGTGCCAGCAGCATCGGACTAGCGGGAGTTAAGGAGACCCAGTACTTC. Translated: CASSIGLAGVKETQYF. The variable domain in full, with the rest retrieved from reference TRBV5-8 and TRBJ2-5, is EAGVTQSPTHLIKTRGQQATLRCSPISGHTSVYWYQQALGLGLQFLLWYDEGEERNRGNFPPRFSGRQFPNYSSELNVNALELEDSALYLCASSIGLAGVKETQYFGPGTRLLVL.

The chain joins TRBV28 to TRBJ1-1; D unresolved. Germline V CDR1 and CDR2: MDHEN, SYDVKM. Trimming pared 3 bases from V and 1 base from J, leaving 6 bases between. The length of the CDR3 is 13 residues. The CDR3 DNA reads as TGTGCCAGCAGTTTCAGGTCGAACACTGAAGCTTTCTTT. Its translation: CASSFRSNTEAFF.

DNA of the CDR3: TGTGCCAGTACCCCGCGGGGCCGGGGTGAAGCTTTCTTT. This gives the protein CASTPRGRGEAFF. This sequence joins TRBV19 and TRBJ1-1, with D maybe TRBD1 (5 bases). Trimming cost V 7 bases and J 7 bases, with 16 bases left between them. From germline, CDR1 is LNHDA and CDR2 SQIVND (reference sequence). CDR3 length equals 13 residues.

The rearrangement joins TRBV19 to TRBJ2-1; 7 nucleotides agree with TRBD2. Germline CDR1 and CDR2: LNHDA and SQIVND (reference sequence). CDR3 length equals 15 residues. V dropped 5 bases and J dropped 4; count of bases not matched to a gene: 8. This CDR3 reads CASSPPGLLYNEQFF. The DNA of the CDR3 is TGTGCCAGTAGTCCTCCGGGACTACTATACAATGAGCAGTTCTTC.

The chain combines TRBV4-2 with TRBJ2-5; 15 bases agree with TRBD2. The CDR3 runs to 16 residues. The V gene's germline CDR1 is LGHNA and CDR2 YNFKEQ. V gave up 4 bases and J gave up 5 bases; unmatched junction bases: 5. The CDR3 DNA sequence: TGTGCCAGCAGCCTGGGACTAGCGGGAGGTTGGGAGACCCAGTACTTC. It specifies CASSLGLAGGWETQYF.

Regarding this clone: Compared with germline, one end of the junction differs, possibly owing to a read error. The rearrangement joins TRBV6-1 to TRBJ2-7; 7 nucleotides align to TRBD1. This CDR3 contains 12 residues. Germline values: CDR1 MNHNS, CDR2 SASEGT. DNA for the CDR3: TGTGCCAGCAGTGAAGCCCATCCGGGACAGTGGTTC. Its translation: CASSEAHPGQWF.

This chain uses TRBV2 with TRBJ2-7, with a tentative D call TRBD1 (6 bases). V lost 5 bases and J lost 2, with 13 bases in between. This CDR3 is built from 14 residues. Germline CDR1 and CDR2: SNHLY and FYNNEI. CDR3 DNA: TGTGCCAGCAGTTCCCGGGACACCCCCTACGAGCAGTACTTC. Its protein is CASSSRDTPYEQYF.

This clone was detected a few times. V gene TRBV13 combines with J gene TRBJ1-2; no clear D. Germline values: CDR1 PRHDT, CDR2 FYEKMQ (reference sequence). V was trimmed by 0 bases and J by 2 bases, leaving 7 bases between them. The CDR3 contains 14 residues. The CDR3, as DNA: TGTGCCAGCAGCTTAGGCAACAACAACTATGGCTACACCTTC. This gives the protein CASSLGNNNYGYTF.

The genes are TRBV7-9 and TRBJ1-4; possibly TRBD1 for D (6 bases). The CDR3 has 16 residues. V was clipped by 4 bases and J by 5 bases, with 17 bases between them. CDR1 is SEHNR, CDR2 FQNEAQ, per germline (reference sequence). The CDR3 is CASSSTSGDGNEKLFF. CDR3 DNA: TGTGCCAGCAGCTCCACCTCAGGGGATGGGAATGAAAAACTGTTTTTT.

This clone was counted once. The chain links TRBV5-5 to TRBJ1-4; D possibly corresponds to TRBD1 (5 bases). This CDR3 region has 16 residues. Trimming took 2 bases from V and 5 from J, leaving 16 bases between them. In germline, CDR1 is SGHKS, CDR2 YYEKEE (reference sequence). DNA of the CDR3: TGTGCCAGCAGCTTTGGGGTTAGACAGTTCAATGAAAAACTGTTTTTT. It is translated as CASSFGVRQFNEKLFF.

V gene TRBV6-5 combines with J gene TRBJ2-5, with TRBD2 matching over 7 bases. After removal of 8 bases from V and 5 bases from J, the junction contained 8 bases not matched to a gene. The germline gives CDR1 MNHEY, CDR2 SVGAGI. The CDR3 loop spans 13 amino acids. This CDR3 is CASWITGGETQYF. The CDR3 DNA reads TGTGCCAGCTGGATTACGGGAGGCGAGACCCAGTACTTC.

This clone has more than one count but fewer than ten. The chain links TRBV28 to TRBJ2-5; possibly TRBD1 for D (8 bases). Germline-derived CDR1 and CDR2 are MDHEN and SYDVKM. The CDR3 consists of 19 residues. The germline V and J ends were trimmed by 6 bases and 2 bases, with 28 bases remaining between them. The CDR3 protein is CASRLTGGMRLARQETQYF. In DNA, the CDR3 is TGTGCCAGCAGATTAACAGGGGGTATGCGACTAGCACGGCAAGAGACCCAGTACTTC. Filled out from reference TRBV28 and TRBJ2-5, the complete variable domain reads DVKVTQSSRYLVKRTGEKVFLECVQDMDHENMFWYRQDPGLGLRLIYFSYDVKMKEKGDIPEGYSVSREKKERFSLILESASTNQTSMYLCASRLTGGMRLARQETQYFGPGTRLLVL.

J is TRBJ2-7 and V is TRBV5-6; 15 nucleotides match TRBD2. This CDR3 is 16 amino acids long. The J segment lost 5 bases and the V segment lost 2 bases, leaving 5 bases of the junction unmatched. From germline, CDR1 is SGHDT and CDR2 YYEEEE. This CDR3 is CASSFGLAGGPHEQYF. For the CDR3, the DNA is TGTGCCAGCAGCTTCGGACTAGCGGGAGGGCCGCACGAGCAGTACTTC. Based on the CDR3 plus reference TRBV5-6 and TRBJ2-7, the full variable domain is DAGVTQSPTHLIKTRGQQVTLRCSPKSGHDTVSWYQQALGQGPQFIFQYYEEEERQRGNFPDRFSGHQFPNYSSELNVNALLLGDSALYLCASSFGLAGGPHEQYFGPGTRLTVT.

The rearrangement uses TRBV9 and TRBJ2-2, with 8 bases lining up with TRBD1. This CDR3 is built from 14 residues. After removal of 3 bases from V and 4 bases from J, the junction contained 2 bases not matched to a gene. Looked up from germline, CDR1 is SGDLS and CDR2 is YYNGEE. The CDR3 protein is CASSGTGLTGELFF. CDR3 DNA: TGTGCCAGCAGCGGGACAGGGCTCACCGGGGAGCTGTTTTTT. Full variable domain (outside the CDR3, taken from reference TRBV9 and TRBJ2-2): DSGVTQTPKHLITATGQRVTLRCSPRSGDLSVYWYQQSLDQGLQFLIQYYNGEERAKGNILERFSAQQFPDLHSELNLSSLELGDSALYFCASSGTGLTGELFFGEGSRLTVL.

A single count supports this clone. In nucleotides, the CDR3 is TGTGCCAGCAGCTTAGCGCGGGGTACAGATACGCAGTATTTT. This sequence encodes CASSLARGTDTQYF. The chain is built from TRBV7-2 and TRBJ2-3, with a weak D call TRBD2 (6 bases). Trimming stripped 0 bases from V and 3 bases from J, with 7 bases between. Germline loops: CDR1 SGHTA, CDR2 FQGNSA. The CDR3 contains 14 residues.

The chain recombines TRBV7-9 with TRBJ2-1; maybe TRBD2 (6 bases). This CDR3 is built from 15 residues. Between the trimmed V and J ends, which lost 3 bases and 6 bases, there was a span of 15 bases. Germline values: CDR1 SEHNR, CDR2 FQNEAQ (reference sequence). The CDR3 here is CASSLGLILSNEQFF. CDR3 in DNA: TGTGCCAGCAGCTTGGGACTTATATTAAGCAATGAGCAGTTCTTC. The entire variable domain, with the rest obtained from reference TRBV7-9 and TRBJ2-1, is as follows: DTGVSQNPRHKITKRGQNVTFRCDPISEHNRLYWYRQTLGQGPEFLTYFQNEAQLEKSRLLSDRFSAERPKGSFSTLEIQRTEQGDSAMYLCASSLGLILSNEQFFGPGTRLTVL.

The V gene is TRBV2, the J gene TRBJ1-5, with TRBD1 matching 8 bases. This CDR3 is 15 amino acids long. Germline CDR1 reads SNHLY; CDR2 reads FYNNEI. The V gene end was trimmed by 6 bases and the J gene end by 2 bases; junction bases not matched to a gene: 6. The CDR3, as DNA: TGTGCCAGCAGGGACAGGGTCAGTGGCAATCAGCCCCAGCATTTT. Protein: CASRDRVSGNQPQHF.

A word on this clone: Germline and junction disagree at one end, which may indicate a read error. The V call is TRBV13, the J call TRBJ1-2, with TRBD1 matching 7 bases. Germline-derived CDR1 and CDR2 are PRHDT and FYEKMQ (reference sequence). The CDR3 has 14 amino acids. Here the CDR3 reads CASRLEGQMRGYTF. The CDR3 DNA reads TGTGCCAGCAGATTAGAGGGACAGATGCGTGGCTACACCTTC.

This chain links TRBV28 with TRBJ2-1; 12 positions match TRBD2. This CDR3 spans 18 amino acids. Germline assignment: CDR1 MDHEN and CDR2 SYDVKM. V was pared by 3 bases and J by 4 bases, with 10 bases of the junction left unmatched. CDR3 loop: CASSFLGLAGFSYNEQFF. The CDR3, as DNA: TGTGCCAGCAGTTTCCTAGGACTAGCGGGGTTCTCTTACAATGAGCAGTTCTTC. The full variable domain, with the rest looked up from reference TRBV28 and TRBJ2-1, is DVKVTQSSRYLVKRTGEKVFLECVQDMDHENMFWYRQDPGLGLRLIYFSYDVKMKEKGDIPEGYSVSREKKERFSLILESASTNQTSMYLCASSFLGLAGFSYNEQFFGPGTRLTVL.

V usage is TRBV27 and J usage is TRBJ2-7, with TRBD1 matching over 8 bases. The junction had 7 bases not matched to a gene; V was cut back by 0 bases and J by 3 bases. Germline V CDR1 and CDR2: MNHEY, SMNVEV (reference sequence). The CDR3 runs 16 residues. In DNA form, the CDR3 reads TGTGCCAGCAGTTTATCGCAGGGGGCAACTAGCTACGAGCAGTACTTC. Translating gives CASSLSQGATSYEQYF.

Notes on this clone: One junction end does not reproduce the germline sequence, and a read error may be involved. This sequence joins TRBV13 and TRBJ2-6; TRBD1 aligns across 11 bases. The CDR3 totals 18 residues. Germline V gene data show CDR1 as PRHDT and CDR2 as FYEKMQ (reference sequence). This CDR3 is CASSSAGTGGRGANGLTF. CDR3 in DNA: TGTGCCAGCAGCTCAGCTGGGACAGGGGGTAGGGGGGCCAACGGCCTGACTTTC.

The J gene is TRBJ2-3, the V gene TRBV18; no definite D call. Per the germline V gene, CDR1 is KGHSH and CDR2 is LQKENI. The CDR3 length is 15 residues. V dropped 0 bases and J dropped 1 base, with 8 bases sitting between them. As DNA, the CDR3 is TGTGCCAGCTCACCACCTTTACGGGGCACAGATACGCAGTATTTT. Its translation: CASSPPLRGTDTQYF.

This clone has more than one count but fewer than ten. The chain employs TRBV2 and TRBJ1-1; no definite D call. Trimming cost V 4 bases and J 0 bases, with 6 bases left between them. The CDR3 runs 13 residues. Germline V gene sequence: CDR1 SNHLY, CDR2 FYNNEI. As DNA, the CDR3 is TGTGCCAGCAGTGTACTCATGAACACTGAAGCTTTCTTT. Translating gives CASSVLMNTEAFF.

In its sample, this clone was seen a few times. The chain recombines TRBV18 with TRBJ1-2; 10 bases agree with TRBD1. The trim removed 4 bases at V and 2 bases at J, leaving 7 bases unmatched. Germline CDR1 is KGHSH and CDR2 is LQKENI. This CDR3 region has 16 residues. The CDR3 DNA is TGTGCCAGCTCACTTACCCGACAGGGGGCGAACTATGGCTACACCTTC. This sequence encodes CASSLTRQGANYGYTF.